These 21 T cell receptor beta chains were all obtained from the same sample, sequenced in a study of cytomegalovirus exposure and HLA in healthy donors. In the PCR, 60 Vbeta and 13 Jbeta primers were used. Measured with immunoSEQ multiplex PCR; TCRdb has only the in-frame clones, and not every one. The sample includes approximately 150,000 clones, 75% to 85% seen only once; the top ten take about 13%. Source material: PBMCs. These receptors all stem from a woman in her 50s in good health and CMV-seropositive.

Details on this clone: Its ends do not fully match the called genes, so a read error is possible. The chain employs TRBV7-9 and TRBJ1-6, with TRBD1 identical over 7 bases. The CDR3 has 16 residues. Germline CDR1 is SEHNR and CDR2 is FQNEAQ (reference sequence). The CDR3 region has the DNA TGTTCCAGCAGCCAGGCGGGACAGTTTTATAATTCACCCCTCCACTTT. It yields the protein CSSSQAGQFYNSPLHF.

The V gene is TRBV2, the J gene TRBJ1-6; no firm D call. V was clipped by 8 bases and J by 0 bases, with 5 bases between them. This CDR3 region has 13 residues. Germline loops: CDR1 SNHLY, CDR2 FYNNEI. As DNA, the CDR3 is TGTGCCAGCTACAGCTCCTATAATTCACCCCTCCACTTT. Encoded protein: CASYSSYNSPLHF.

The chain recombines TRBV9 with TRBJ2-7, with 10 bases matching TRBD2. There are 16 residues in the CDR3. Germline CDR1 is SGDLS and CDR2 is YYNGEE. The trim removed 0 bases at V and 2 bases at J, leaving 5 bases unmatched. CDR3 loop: CASSVAASGGPYEQYF. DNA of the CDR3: TGTGCCAGCAGCGTAGCGGCTAGCGGGGGACCCTACGAGCAGTACTTC.

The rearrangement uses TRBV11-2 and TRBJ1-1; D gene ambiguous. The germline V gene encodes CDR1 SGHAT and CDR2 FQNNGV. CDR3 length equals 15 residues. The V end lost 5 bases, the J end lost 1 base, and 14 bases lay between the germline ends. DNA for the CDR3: TGTGCCAGCAGCGCTTGGTACAACGAGAACACTGAAGCTTTCTTT. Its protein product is CASSAWYNENTEAFF.

The CDR3 here is CASSQGQNIRVYNEQFF. CDR3 DNA sequence: TGCGCCAGCAGCCAGGGACAGAATATCAGGGTATACAATGAGCAGTTCTTC. The chain recombines TRBV4-1 with TRBJ2-1; TRBD1 agrees at 7 bases. V lost 3 bases, J lost 4 bases, and 12 bases stayed unmatched. This CDR3 region has 17 residues. Germline CDR1 reads MGHRA; CDR2 reads YSYEKL.

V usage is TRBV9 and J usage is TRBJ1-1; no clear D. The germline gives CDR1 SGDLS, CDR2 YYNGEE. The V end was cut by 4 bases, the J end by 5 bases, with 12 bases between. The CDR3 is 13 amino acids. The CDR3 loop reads CASSPGEWTEAFF. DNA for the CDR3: TGTGCCAGCAGCCCCGGAGAGTGGACTGAAGCTTTCTTT.

Written as DNA, the CDR3 is TGTGCCAGCAGCTTGGCCGACAGGGGGCTGGCAGATACGCAGTATTTT. As protein: CASSLADRGLADTQYF. V is TRBV5-6 and J is TRBJ2-3; 10 bases are shared with TRBD1. J lost 4 bases, V lost 0 bases, and 5 bases had no gene match. This CDR3 has 16 residues. Germline CDR1 and CDR2: SGHDT and YYEEEE.

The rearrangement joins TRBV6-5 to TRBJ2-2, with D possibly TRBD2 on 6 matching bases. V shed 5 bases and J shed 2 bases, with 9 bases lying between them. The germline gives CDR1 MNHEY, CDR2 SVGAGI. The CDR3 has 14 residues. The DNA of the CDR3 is TGTGCCAGCAGTGAAGGACTAAACACCGGGGAGCTGTTTTTT. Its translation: CASSEGLNTGELFF.

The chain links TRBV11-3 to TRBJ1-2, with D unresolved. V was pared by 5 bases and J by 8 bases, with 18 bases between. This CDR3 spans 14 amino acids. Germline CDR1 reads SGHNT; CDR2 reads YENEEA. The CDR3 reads CASSLAERVFGYTF. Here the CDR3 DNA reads TGTGCCAGCAGCCTCGCGGAGAGGGTGTTCGGCTACACCTTC.

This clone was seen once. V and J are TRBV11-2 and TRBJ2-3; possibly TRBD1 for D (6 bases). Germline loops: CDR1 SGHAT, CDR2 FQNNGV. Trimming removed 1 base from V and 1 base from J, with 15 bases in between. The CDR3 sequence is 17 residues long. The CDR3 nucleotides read TGTGCCAGCAGCTTAGTCTTGAGGGGGTTCGGCACAGATACGCAGTATTTT. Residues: CASSLVLRGFGTDTQYF.

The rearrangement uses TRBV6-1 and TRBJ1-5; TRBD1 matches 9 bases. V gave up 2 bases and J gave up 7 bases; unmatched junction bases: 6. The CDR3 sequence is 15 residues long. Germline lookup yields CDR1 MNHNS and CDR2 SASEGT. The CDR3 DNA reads TGTGCCAGCAGTGAATACAGGGGGCGCGGCCAGCCCCAGCATTTT. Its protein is CASSEYRGRGQPQHF.

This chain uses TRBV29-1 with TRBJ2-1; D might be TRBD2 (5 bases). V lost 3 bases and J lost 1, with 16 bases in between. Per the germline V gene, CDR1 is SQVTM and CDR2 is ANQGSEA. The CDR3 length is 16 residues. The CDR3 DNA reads TGCAGCGTTGAGGTTCCGGACTCAGGTTCCTACAATGAGCAGTTCTTC. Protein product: CSVEVPDSGSYNEQFF.

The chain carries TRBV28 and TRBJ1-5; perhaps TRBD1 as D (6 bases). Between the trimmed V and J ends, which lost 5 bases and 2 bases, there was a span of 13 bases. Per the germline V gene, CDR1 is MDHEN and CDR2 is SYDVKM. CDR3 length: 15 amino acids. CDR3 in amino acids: CASSRTGSRNQPQHF. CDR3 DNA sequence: TGTGCCAGCAGTCGAACAGGGAGCCGCAATCAGCCCCAGCATTTT.

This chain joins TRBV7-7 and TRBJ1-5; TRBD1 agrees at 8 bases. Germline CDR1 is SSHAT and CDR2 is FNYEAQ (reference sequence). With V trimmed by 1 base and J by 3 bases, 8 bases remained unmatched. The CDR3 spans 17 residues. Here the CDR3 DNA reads TGTGCCAGCAGCTTAGACATCCAGGACAGGGACAATCAGCCCCAGCATTTT. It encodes CASSLDIQDRDNQPQHF.

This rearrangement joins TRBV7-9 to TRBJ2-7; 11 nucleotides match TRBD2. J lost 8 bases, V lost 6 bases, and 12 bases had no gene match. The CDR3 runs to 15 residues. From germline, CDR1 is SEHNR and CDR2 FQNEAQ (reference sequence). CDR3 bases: TGTGCCAGCAGTTCACTAGCGGGGGAAACGCGGAAGCAGTACTTC. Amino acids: CASSSLAGETRKQYF.

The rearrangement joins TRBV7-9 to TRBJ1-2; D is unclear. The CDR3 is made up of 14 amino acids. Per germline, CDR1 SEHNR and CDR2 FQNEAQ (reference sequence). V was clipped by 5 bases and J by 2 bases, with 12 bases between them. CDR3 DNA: TGTGCCAGCAGCGAGGTGGCGGTGAACTATGGCTACACCTTC. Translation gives CASSEVAVNYGYTF.

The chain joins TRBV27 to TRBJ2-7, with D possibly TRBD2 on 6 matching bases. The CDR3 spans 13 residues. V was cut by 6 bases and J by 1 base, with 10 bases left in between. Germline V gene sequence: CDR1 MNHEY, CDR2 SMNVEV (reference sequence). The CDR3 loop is CASSFGTSYEQYF. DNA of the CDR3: TGTGCCAGCAGCTTCGGGACTTCCTACGAGCAGTACTTC.

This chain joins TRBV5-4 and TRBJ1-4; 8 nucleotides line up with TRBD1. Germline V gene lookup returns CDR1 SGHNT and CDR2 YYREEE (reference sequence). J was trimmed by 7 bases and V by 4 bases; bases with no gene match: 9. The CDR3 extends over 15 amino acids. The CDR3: CASSPTGGKGEKLFF. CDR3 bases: TGTGCCAGCAGCCCTACAGGGGGGAAAGGTGAAAAACTGTTTTTT.

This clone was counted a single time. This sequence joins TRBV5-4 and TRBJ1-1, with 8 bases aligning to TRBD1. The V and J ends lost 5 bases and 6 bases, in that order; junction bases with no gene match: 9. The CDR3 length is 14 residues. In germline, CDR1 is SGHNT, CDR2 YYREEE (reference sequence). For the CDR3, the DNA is TGTGCCAGCAGTTTATCGCACAGGGGGGCTGAAGCTTTCTTT. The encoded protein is CASSLSHRGAEAFF.

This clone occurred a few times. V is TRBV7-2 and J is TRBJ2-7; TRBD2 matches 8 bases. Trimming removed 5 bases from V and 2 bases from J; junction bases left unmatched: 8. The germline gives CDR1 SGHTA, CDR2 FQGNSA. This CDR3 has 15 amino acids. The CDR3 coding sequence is TGTGCCAGCAGCCCGGACGGGGGGGGAACCTACGAGCAGTACTTC. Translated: CASSPDGGGTYEQYF.

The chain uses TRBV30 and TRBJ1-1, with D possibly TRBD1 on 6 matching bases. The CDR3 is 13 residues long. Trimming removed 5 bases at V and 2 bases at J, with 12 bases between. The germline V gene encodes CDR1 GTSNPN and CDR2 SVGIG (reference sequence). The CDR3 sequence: CAWQLQGNTEAFF. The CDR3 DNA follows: TGTGCCTGGCAATTACAGGGAAACACTGAAGCTTTCTTT.